This TCR beta chain was retrieved from a study of blood T cell repertoires in COVID-19. Study at large: Italy, Spain and the United States were the sources of the convalescent and acute COVID-19 samples. The analysed material was cDNA or gDNA that came from T cells, B-cell-depleted T cells, or PBMCs.

In the source study's methods: Nucleated cell counts were estimated from reference gene primer amplification. Generated by immunoSEQ multiplex PCR, the TCRdb table keeps only in-frame clones and is missing some. The V and J calls and clone size come from that table; D and trimming were worked out from the DNA. Altogether some 400,000 clones are present, around 87% being singletons, with the ten largest covering approximately 2.5%. Trimming took 8 bases from V and 4 from J; bases not matched to a gene: 5. The CDR3 is 14 residues long. Germline V gene data show CDR1 as MNHNY and CDR2 as SVGAGI (reference sequence). In its sample, this clone was seen a few times.

The source is an older woman with COVID-19, enrolled during active disease. The sample comprised peripheral blood. V and J are TRBV6-6 and TRBJ1-6; 7 bases are shared with TRBD1. The CDR3 sequence is CASVRGSYNSPLHF. CDR3 bases: TGTGCCAGCGTCAGGGGGTCTTATAATTCACCCCTCCACTTT.